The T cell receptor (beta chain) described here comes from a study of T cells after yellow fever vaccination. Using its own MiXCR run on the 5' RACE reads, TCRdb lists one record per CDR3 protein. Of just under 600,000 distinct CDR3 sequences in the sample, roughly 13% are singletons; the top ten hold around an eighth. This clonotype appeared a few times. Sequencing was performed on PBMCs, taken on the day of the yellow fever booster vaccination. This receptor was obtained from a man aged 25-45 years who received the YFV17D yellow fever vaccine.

The DNA of the CDR3 is TGTGCCAGCAGCTTAGGAGGCGGGGGTTATACCAAAAACATTCAGTACTTC. Protein product: CASSLGGGGYTKNIQYF. The chain employs TRBV7-2 and TRBJ2-4; 7 bases map to TRBD2. The CDR3 covers 17 residues. Germline V CDR1 and CDR2: SGHTA, FQGNSA. Unmatched junction bases numbered 8, after V lost 1 base and J lost 2 bases.